The text below deals with one T cell receptor (beta chain). This record comes from a study of blood T cell repertoires in COVID-19. In the study overall: Sources were T cells, B-cell-depleted T cells, or PBMCs; the material itself was cDNA or gDNA.

The V segment lost 3 bases and the J segment 3 bases; nucleotides outside the gene matches: 2. CDR1 LGHNA and CDR2 YNFKEQ come from the germline V gene. The CDR3 consists of 14 residues. This table comes from immunoSEQ multiplex PCR, and its TCRdb copy is limited to in-frame clones, with some not included. Of about 210,000 clones listed, approximately 88% are singletons. The sequence derives from a woman aged 40 to 50 with acute COVID-19. Input material: PBMCs or T cells enriched from blood (not recorded which). The chain employs TRBV4-2 and TRBJ1-3; 7 positions agree with TRBD1. The CDR3 spells CASSQTGFGNTIYF. The CDR3, as DNA: TGTGCCAGCAGCCAGACAGGGTTTGGAAACACCATATATTTT.